This T cell receptor beta chain was recovered during a study of OX40 agonist ivuxolimab in advanced cancers. Turning to the study itself: Patients undergoing dose escalation presented with hepatocellular carcinoma, melanoma, renal cell or head and neck cancer.

In germline, CDR1 is SEHNR, CDR2 FQNEAQ (reference sequence). Trimming cost V 7 bases and J 2 bases; bases outside gene matches: 8. CDR3 size: 14 residues. The table came from immunoSEQ multiplex PCR; TCRdb's copy has only in-frame clones and leaves some out. The sample lists about 64,000 clones, approximately 90% occurring once. This clone was seen just once. Material: CD4+ or CD8+ T cells sorted from blood, obtained in a trial of the OX40 agonist ivuxolimab. The chain uses TRBV7-9 and TRBJ2-7, with TRBD1 identical over 7 bases. The receptor comes from an adult with an advanced solid tumor such as melanoma, head and neck, liver or kidney cancer. DNA for the CDR3: TGTGCCAGCACCCAGACAGGGTCCCCCTACGAGCAGTACTTC. Its protein is CASTQTGSPYEQYF.